This T cell receptor (beta chain) appears in the sequencing data of a study of immune heterogeneity within non-small cell lung tumors. The study, taken as a whole, reports: Local clonality of T cells correlated moderately yet significantly with local tumor mutational burden (R 0.3 to 0.4). Individual patients had largely distinct high-frequency T-cell receptor beta clonotypes.

In germline, CDR1 is SGHAT, CDR2 FQNNGV. The length of the CDR3 is 17 residues. Between the trimmed V and J ends, which lost 1 base and 0 bases, there was a span of 14 bases. Regarding this clonotype: What it binds is not known.

With 32 V and 13 J primers, multiplex PCR amplified the TCR beta CDR3. TCRdb processed the multiplex PCR reads anew with MiXCR; each CDR3 protein has one entry. The sample yields about 23,000 distinct CDR3 sequences, 25% to 30% seen once. Per sample, 600 ng of bulk tumor genomic DNA was the template used. During surgery, each primary tumor gave multiple biopsies spaced as far apart as possible. Patients underwent curative surgery for untreated, newly diagnosed non-small cell lung cancer. This sequence joins TRBV11-2 and TRBJ2-3; D unresolved. The receptor comes from a man aged 35-49 years with non-small cell lung cancer. Sequenced: lung tumor tissue. The CDR3 bases are TGTGCCAGCAGCTTAGTTATGGGAATCACCAGCACAGATACGCAGTATTTT. It specifies CASSLVMGITSTDTQYF.